The clone carrying this TCR beta chain was seen many times. RNA transcripts provided the source from which TCR beta CDR3 regions were amplified. When the TCR CDR3 underwent first-round RT-PCR, the HTBI primer set was used. TCRdb itself ran the multiplex PCR reads through MiXCR, one entry per CDR3 protein. The sample has about 500,000 distinct CDR3 sequences; more than 15% are singletons. Germline V gene sequence: CDR1 SGHTS, CDR2 YDEGEE. V was trimmed by 3 bases and J by 1 base, leaving 10 bases between them. The CDR3 loop spans 14 amino acids. The data are from a study of T cells in Graves' hyperthyroidism and ophthalmopathy. Study-wide background: The authors collected peripheral blood at initial diagnosis, before any treatment.

The V and J genes are TRBV5-8 and TRBJ1-1; D not certain. Material: blood. The receptor was derived from a woman between 18 and 29 years old with Graves' ophthalmopathy. CDR3 sequence reads: CASSYGRTNTEAFF. The CDR3 DNA sequence: TGTGCCAGCAGCTACGGACGGACGAACACTGAAGCTTTCTTT.